This T cell receptor beta chain was documented in a study of T-cell reconstitution after alpha-beta-depleted transplantation in children. Unique molecular identifiers were incorporated into the prepared TCRbeta library. MiXCR, run by TCRdb on the PCR reads, gives a single entry per CDR3 protein. This sample yields about 110,000 distinct CDR3 sequences, of which 9% to 12% are seen a single time; less than 40% belongs to the top ten. The CDR3 contains 18 residues. V was clipped by 4 bases and J by 2 bases, with 22 bases between them. CDR1 is MDHEN and CDR2 is SYDVKM in the germline V gene. The sequence came from a boy between 2 and 10 years old with acute lymphoblastic leukemia, due to receive a stem cell transplant. The chain joins TRBV28 to TRBJ2-3; tentatively, D is TRBD1 (8 bases). Sample: PBMCs, taken before TCRalphabeta/CD19-depleted stem cell transplant. The CDR3 DNA reads TGTGCCAGCAGTTCTACCCCAGGGGGCGCGGGGGTCACAGATACGCAGTATTTT. Its protein is CASSSTPGGAGVTDTQYF.